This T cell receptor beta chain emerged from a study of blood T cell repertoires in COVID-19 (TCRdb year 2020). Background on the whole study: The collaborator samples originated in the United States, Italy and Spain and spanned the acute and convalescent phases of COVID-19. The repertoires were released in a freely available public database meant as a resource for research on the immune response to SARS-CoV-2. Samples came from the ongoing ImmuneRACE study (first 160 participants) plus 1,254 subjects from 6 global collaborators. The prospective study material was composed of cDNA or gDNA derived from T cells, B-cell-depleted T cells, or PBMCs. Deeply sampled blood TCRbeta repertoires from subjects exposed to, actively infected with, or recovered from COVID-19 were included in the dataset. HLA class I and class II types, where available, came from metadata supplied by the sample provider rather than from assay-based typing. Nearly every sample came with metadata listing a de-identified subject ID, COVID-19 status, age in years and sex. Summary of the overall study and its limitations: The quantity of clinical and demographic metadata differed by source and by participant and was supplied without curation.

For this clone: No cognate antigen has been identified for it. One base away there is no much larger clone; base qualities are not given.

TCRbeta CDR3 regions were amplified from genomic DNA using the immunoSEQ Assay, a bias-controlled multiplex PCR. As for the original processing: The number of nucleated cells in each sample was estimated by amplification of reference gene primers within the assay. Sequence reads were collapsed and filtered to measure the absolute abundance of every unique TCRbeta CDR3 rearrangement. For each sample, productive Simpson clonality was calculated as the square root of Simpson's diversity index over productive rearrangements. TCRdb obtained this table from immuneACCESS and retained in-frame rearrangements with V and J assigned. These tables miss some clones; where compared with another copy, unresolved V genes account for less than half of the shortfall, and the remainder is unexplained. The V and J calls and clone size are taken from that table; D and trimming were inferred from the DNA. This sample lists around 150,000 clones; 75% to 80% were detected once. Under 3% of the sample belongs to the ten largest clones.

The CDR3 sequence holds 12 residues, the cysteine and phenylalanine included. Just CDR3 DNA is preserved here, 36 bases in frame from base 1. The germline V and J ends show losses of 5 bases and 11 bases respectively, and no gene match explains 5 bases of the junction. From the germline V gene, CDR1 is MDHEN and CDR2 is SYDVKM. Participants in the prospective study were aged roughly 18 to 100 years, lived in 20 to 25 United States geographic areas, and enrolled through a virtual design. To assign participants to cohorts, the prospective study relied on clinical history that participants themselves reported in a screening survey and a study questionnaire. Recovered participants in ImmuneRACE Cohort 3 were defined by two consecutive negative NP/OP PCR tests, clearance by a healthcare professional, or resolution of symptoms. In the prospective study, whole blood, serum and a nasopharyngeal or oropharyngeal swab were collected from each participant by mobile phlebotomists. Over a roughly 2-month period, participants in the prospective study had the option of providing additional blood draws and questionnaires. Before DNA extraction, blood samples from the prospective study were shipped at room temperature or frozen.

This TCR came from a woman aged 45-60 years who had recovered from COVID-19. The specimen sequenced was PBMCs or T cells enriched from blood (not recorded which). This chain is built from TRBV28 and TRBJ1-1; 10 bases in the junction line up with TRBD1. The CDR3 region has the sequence CASSPRQGAAFF. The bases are TGTGCCAGCAGTCCACGACAGGGGGCGGCTTTCTTT. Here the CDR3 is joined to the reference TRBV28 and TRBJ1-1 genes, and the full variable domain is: DVKVTQSSRYLVKRTGEKVFLECVQDMDHENMFWYRQDPGLGLRLIYFSYDVKMKEKGDIPEGYSVSREKKERFSLILESASTNQTSMYLCASSPRQGAAFFGQGTRLTVV.